Sequencing of this T cell receptor beta chain was carried out in a study of blood T cells in healthy people across ages. Germline V gene sequence: CDR1 SGDLS, CDR2 YYNGEE. V lost 0 bases and J lost 3, with 5 bases in between. This CDR3 has 13 residues. A second PCR of roughly 7 to 11 cycles used a sample-barcoded 5' primer and a J-beta primer mix. All cDNA molecules were each tagged by a template-switch adaptor with 12 random nucleotides. Sequencing yielded, for each sample, at least 3 million paired-end reads carrying CDR3. TCRdb recomputed calls from the 5' RACE reads with MiXCR, one row per CDR3 protein. The sample shows some 1.5 million distinct CDR3 sequences, approximately 43% of them seen only once. This clonotype has more than one count but fewer than ten.

The origin of this receptor is a woman aged 18-29 years in good health. The sample consisted of blood. The chain recombines TRBV9 with TRBJ2-3; D remains unclear. CDR3 in DNA: TGTGCCAGCAGCGTAGTAGAGACAGATACGCAGTATTTT. This encodes CASSVVETDTQYF.